This T cell receptor (beta chain) was documented in a study of spatial heterogeneity in lung cancer. Time point reported: blood at routine non-recurrence follow-up after resection. Germline CDR1 MDHEN, CDR2 SYDVKM. The CDR3 runs to 15 residues. V lost 2 bases to trimming and J lost 10 bases; unmatched junction nucleotides: 7. MiXCR, applied by TCRdb to the 5' RACE reads, yields one record per CDR3 protein. The repertoire holds fewer than 150,000 distinct CDR3 sequences, with 11% as singletons. This chain connects TRBV28 to TRBJ2-3; 12 nucleotides match TRBD2. Sequenced here: PBMCs, sampled at follow-up. The sequence derives from a female donor with early-stage non-small cell lung cancer. The CDR3 nucleotides are TGTGCCAGCAGTTTAGGAGGCACTAGCGGGAGGTCGCAGTATTTT. The encoded protein is CASSLGGTSGRSQYF. Full variable domain (missing parts from reference TRBV28 and TRBJ2-3): DVKVTQSSRYLVKRTGEKVFLECVQDMDHENMFWYRQDPGLGLRLIYFSYDVKMKEKGDIPEGYSVSREKKERFSLILESASTNQTSMYLCASSLGGTSGRSQYFGPGTRLTVL.